This TCR beta chain is drawn from a study of T-cell memory formation after mild COVID-19. The germline V gene has CDR1 SEHNR and CDR2 FQNEAQ (reference sequence). This CDR3 region has 16 residues. MiXCR, run by TCRdb on the 5' RACE reads, gives a single entry per CDR3 protein. The sample gives hundreds of thousands of distinct CDR3 sequences, roughly 18% of which show up once; around 12% is in the top ten. Notes on this clonotype: Its antigen is still unknown. A read error may produce the germline difference seen at one junction end.

Findings and caveats of the study: Some SARS-CoV-2-responding clones were already detected in memory before infection.

The receptor's source is an adult woman who had mild COVID-19 (a few samples of this study predate the infection). Cell type and time point are not known. The chain combines TRBV7-9 with TRBJ2-3, with TRBD2 matching over 11 bases. Sequencing was performed on PBMCs or a T cell subset sorted from them (not recorded which). The CDR3 DNA is TGTGCCAGCAGCGTAGCACTAGCGGGGGGCACAGATACGCAGTATTTT. Its translation: CASSVALAGGTDTQYF.